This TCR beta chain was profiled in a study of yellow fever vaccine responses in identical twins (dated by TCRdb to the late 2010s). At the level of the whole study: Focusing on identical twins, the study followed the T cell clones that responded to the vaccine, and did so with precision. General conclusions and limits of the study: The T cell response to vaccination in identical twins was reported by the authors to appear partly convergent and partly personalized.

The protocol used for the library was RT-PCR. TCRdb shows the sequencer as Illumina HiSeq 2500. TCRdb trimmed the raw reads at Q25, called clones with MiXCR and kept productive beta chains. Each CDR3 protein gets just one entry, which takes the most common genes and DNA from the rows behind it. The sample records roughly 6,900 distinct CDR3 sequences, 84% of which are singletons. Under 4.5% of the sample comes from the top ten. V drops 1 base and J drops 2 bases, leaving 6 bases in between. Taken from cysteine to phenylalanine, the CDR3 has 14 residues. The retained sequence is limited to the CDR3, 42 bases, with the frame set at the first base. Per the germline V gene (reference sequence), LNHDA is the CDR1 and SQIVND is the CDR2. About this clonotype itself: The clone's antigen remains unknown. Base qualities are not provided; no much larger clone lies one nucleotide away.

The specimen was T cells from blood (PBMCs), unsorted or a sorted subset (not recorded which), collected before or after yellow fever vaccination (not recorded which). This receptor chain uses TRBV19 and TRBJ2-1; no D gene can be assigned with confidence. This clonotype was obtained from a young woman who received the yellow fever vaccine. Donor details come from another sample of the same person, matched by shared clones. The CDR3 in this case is CASSIGQTYNEQFF. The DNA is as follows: TGTGCCAGTAGTATAGGTCAGACCTACAATGAGCAGTTCTTC.